This is a list of T cell receptor beta chains from one sample in a study of blood T cell repertoires in COVID-19. TCRdb's table, derived via immunoSEQ multiplex PCR, lists solely in-frame clones and lacks some. The sample has 250,000 to 350,000 clones, about 83% seen once. Sequenced: peripheral blood. The source is a woman between 45 and 65 years old with acute or convalescent COVID-19. Both conserved end residues are part of each CDR3. Fields, in order: CDR3 protein, CDR3 DNA, clone size, V gene, CDR3 length, D gene, J gene. A D gene is named only where the DNA matches it firmly. Clone size is not always given. Where it is, it says once, few, many or a class for expanded clones.

CASSSGNYQPQHF,TGTGCCAGCAGTTCGGGTAATTATCAGCCCCAGCATTTT,.,TRBV2,13,.,TRBJ1-5
CASGVPPDRADNYGYTF,TGTGCCAGCGGAGTTCCCCCGGACAGGGCTGATAACTATGGCTACACCTTC,.,TRBV27,17,TRBD1,TRBJ1-2
CASSQDPGQGSYEQYF,TGTGCCAGCAGCCAAGATCCGGGACAGGGGTCCTACGAGCAGTACTTC,.,TRBV3-1/TRBV3-2,16,TRBD1,TRBJ2-7
CASSPPGQGPYEQYF,TGTGCCAGCTCACCACCGGGACAGGGCCCCTACGAGCAGTACTTC,.,TRBV18,15,TRBD1,TRBJ2-7
CASSPTGAGNTIYF,TGTGCCAGCAGCCCGACAGGAGCTGGAAACACCATATATTTT,.,TRBV7-3,14,.,TRBJ1-3
CASSPTGGNEKLFF,TGTGCCAGCAGCCCGACAGGGGGCAATGAAAAACTGTTTTTT,.,TRBV5-8,14,TRBD1,TRBJ1-4
CASSLGLLNTEAFF,TGCGCCAGCAGCCTGGGACTGTTGAACACTGAAGCTTTCTTT,.,TRBV5-1,14,.,TRBJ1-1
CASSYGYREETQYF,TGTGCCAGCAGTTACGGATACAGGGAGGAGACCCAGTACTTC,few,TRBV6-2/TRBV6-3,14,.,TRBJ2-5
CASSATSGATYEQYF,TGTGCCAGCAGTGCTACTAGCGGGGCGACCTACGAGCAGTACTTC,.,TRBV28,15,TRBD2,TRBJ2-7
CASSHPPGQGYEQYF,TGTGCCAGCAGTCACCCCCCGGGACAGGGGTACGAGCAGTACTTC,.,TRBV28,15,TRBD1,TRBJ2-7
CASSPTASAKAFF,TGTGCCAGCAGTCCCACCGCCAGCGCAAAAGCTTTCTTT,.,TRBV28,13,.,TRBJ1-1
CASRRLAGSGELFF,TGTGCCAGCAGAAGACTAGCGGGATCCGGGGAGCTGTTTTTT,once,TRBV7-3,14,TRBD2,TRBJ2-2
CATSDLDSTDTQYF,TGTGCCACCAGTGATTTGGACTCTACAGATACGCAGTATTTT,.,TRBV24-1,14,.,TRBJ2-3
CSASKRDRADTEAFF,TGCAGTGCTAGTAAACGCGACAGGGCGGACACTGAAGCTTTCTTT,.,TRBV20-1,15,TRBD1,TRBJ1-1
CASSLELPTYNEQFF,TGTGCCAGCAGCTTAGAACTACCGACCTACAATGAGCAGTTCTTC,.,TRBV7-2,15,.,TRBJ2-1
CASSLDSRNNSPLHF,TGTGCCAGCAGCTTAGATAGCAGAAATAATTCACCCCTCCACTTT,once,TRBV7-2,15,.,TRBJ1-6
CASSQIGQKNIQYF,TGTGCCAGCAGCCAAATCGGACAGAAAAACATTCAGTACTTC,few,TRBV4-2,14,.,TRBJ2-4
CASESTAGLSYEQYF,TGTGCCAGCGAATCAACGGCAGGCCTCTCCTACGAGCAGTACTTC,.,TRBV28,15,.,TRBJ2-7
CASSILGGTTEAFF,TGTGCCAGTAGTATTTTGGGAGGAACCACTGAAGCTTTCTTT,.,TRBV19,14,.,TRBJ1-1
CASSLAQGFEQYF,TGCGCCAGCAGCTTGGCCCAGGGGTTCGAGCAGTACTTC,once,TRBV5-1,13,.,TRBJ2-7
CASSGDTGNTIYF,TGTGCCAGCAGTGGGGACACTGGAAACACCATATATTTT,.,TRBV2,13,.,TRBJ1-3
CSVDGGASGNTIYF,TGCAGCGTTGACGGGGGAGCCTCTGGAAACACCATATATTTT,.,TRBV29-1,14,.,TRBJ1-3